The entry below describes one T cell receptor beta chain. It has no known antigen specificity. It has no much larger one-base neighbor in the sample; base qualities were not kept. TCRbeta CDR3 regions were amplified from genomic DNA by means of the immunoSEQ Assay, a bias-controlled multiplex PCR. On the authors' methods: The number of nucleated cells in each sample was estimated by amplification of reference gene primers within the assay. Sequence reads were collapsed and filtered to measure the absolute abundance of every unique TCRbeta CDR3 rearrangement. Productive Simpson clonality was computed per sample as the square root of Simpson's diversity index over productive rearrangements. TCRdb provides this immuneACCESS table in a form limited to in-frame rearrangements. Some clones are lacking; in checked studies, under half of them reflect an unresolved V gene, and why the rest are absent is not known. V and J calls plus clone size are reproduced from that table; the DNA served to infer D and trimming. The sample data list more than 100,000 clones, and approximately 87% of these were observed just once. The ten biggest clones cover 2% to 3% of the sample.

These data are taken from a study of blood T cell repertoires in COVID-19 (dated by TCRdb to 2020 to 2022). Broadly, across the study: Collaborator samples came from the United States, Italy and Spain and covered acute and convalescent phases of COVID-19. A freely available public database, intended as a resource for researchers studying the immune response to SARS-CoV-2, is where the repertoires were released. Subjects who had been exposed to COVID-19, were actively infected with it, or had recovered from it provided the deeply sampled blood TCRbeta repertoires that made up the dataset. The sample metadata nearly always contained a de-identified subject ID, COVID-19 status, age in years and sex. The prospective study material was composed of cDNA or gDNA derived from T cells, B-cell-depleted T cells, or PBMCs. Samples were obtained from the ongoing ImmuneRACE study (first 160 participants) and from 950 to 1,500 subjects provided by 6 global collaborators. Where available, HLA class I and class II types were taken from metadata supplied by the sample provider and were not determined by assay-based typing.

Overall study outcomes, separate from this receptor: Clinical and demographic metadata were provided uncurated, with the amount varying by source and participant.

The collaborating institutions used their own protocols to collect whole blood in K2EDTA tubes. For TCRbeta analysis, collaborator samples were shipped as frozen whole blood, as isolated PBMCs, or as DNA extracted from either sample type. Sequences SGHTA (CDR1) and FQGNSA (CDR2) are obtained from the germline V gene. V loses 5 bases of germline sequence and J loses 8 bases, and the interval between the two ends is 18 bases. From cysteine to phenylalanine, the CDR3 is 15 amino acids long. Only CDR3 DNA remains: 45 bases, in frame from the first base. The V gene is TRBV7-2 and the J gene is TRBJ1-4; TRBD1 is perhaps the D gene, given 6 matching bases. The specimen sequenced was peripheral blood. This sequence was found in a man aged 50 to 60 with active COVID-19. The CDR3 reads CASSPGGRSREKLFF. The nucleotides are TGTGCCAGCAGCCCCGGGGGGCGGTCGCGGGAAAAACTGTTTTTT.